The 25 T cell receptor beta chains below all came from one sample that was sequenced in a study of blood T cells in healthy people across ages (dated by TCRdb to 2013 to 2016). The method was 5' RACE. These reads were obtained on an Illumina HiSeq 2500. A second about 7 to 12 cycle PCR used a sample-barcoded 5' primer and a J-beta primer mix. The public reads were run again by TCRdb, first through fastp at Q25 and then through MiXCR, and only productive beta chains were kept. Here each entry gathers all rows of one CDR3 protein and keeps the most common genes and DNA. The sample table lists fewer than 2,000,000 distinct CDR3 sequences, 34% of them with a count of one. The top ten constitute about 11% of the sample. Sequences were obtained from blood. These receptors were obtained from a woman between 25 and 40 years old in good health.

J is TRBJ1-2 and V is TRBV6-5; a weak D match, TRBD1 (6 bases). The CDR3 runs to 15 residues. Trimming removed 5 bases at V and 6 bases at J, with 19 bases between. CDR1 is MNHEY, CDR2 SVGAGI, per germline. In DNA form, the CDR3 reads TGTGCCAGCAGTCCACAGGGATGGGGCGGGGATGGCTACACCTTC. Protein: CASSPQGWGGDGYTF.

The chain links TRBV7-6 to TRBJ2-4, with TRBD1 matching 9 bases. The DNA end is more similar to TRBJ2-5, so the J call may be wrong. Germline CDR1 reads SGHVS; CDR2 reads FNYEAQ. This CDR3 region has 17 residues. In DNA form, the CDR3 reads TGTGCCAGCAGCGGTCGTTCTCGGGACAGGGTTAGGGAGACCCAGTACTTC. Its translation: CASSGRSRDRVRETQYF.

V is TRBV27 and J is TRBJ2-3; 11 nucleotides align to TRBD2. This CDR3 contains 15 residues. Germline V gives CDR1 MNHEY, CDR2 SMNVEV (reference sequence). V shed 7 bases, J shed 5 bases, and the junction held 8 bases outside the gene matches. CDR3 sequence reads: CASTLAGGPEDTQYF. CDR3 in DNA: TGTGCCAGCACCTTAGCGGGAGGGCCGGAAGATACGCAGTATTTT.

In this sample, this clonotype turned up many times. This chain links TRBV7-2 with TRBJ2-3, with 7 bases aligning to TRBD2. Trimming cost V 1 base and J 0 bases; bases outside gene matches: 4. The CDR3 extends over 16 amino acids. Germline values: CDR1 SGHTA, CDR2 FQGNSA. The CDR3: CASSLGAGPSTDTQYF. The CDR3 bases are TGTGCCAGCAGCTTAGGAGCGGGGCCCAGCACAGATACGCAGTATTTT.

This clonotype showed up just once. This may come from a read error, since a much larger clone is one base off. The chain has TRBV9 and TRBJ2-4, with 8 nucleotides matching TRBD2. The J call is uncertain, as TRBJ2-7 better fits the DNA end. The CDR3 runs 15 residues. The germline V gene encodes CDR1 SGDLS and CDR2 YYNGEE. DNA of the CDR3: TGTGCCAGCAGCCCCGGACGGGGGGGAGCCTACGAGCAGTACTTC. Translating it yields CASSPGRGGAYEQYF.

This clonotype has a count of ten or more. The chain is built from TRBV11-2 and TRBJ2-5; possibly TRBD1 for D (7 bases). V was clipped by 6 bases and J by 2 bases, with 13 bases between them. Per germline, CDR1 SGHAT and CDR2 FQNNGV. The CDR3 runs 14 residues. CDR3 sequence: CASSPTGTQETQYF. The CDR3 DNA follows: TGTGCCAGCAGTCCGACAGGGACTCAAGAGACCCAGTACTTC.

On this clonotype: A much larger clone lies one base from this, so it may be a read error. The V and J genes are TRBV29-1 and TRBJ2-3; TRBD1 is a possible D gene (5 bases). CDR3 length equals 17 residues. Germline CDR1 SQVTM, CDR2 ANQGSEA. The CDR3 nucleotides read TGCAGCGTTGAAGATCTTTGGAGCCTTTCGAGCACAGGTACGCAGTATTTT. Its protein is CSVEDLWSLSSTGTQYF.

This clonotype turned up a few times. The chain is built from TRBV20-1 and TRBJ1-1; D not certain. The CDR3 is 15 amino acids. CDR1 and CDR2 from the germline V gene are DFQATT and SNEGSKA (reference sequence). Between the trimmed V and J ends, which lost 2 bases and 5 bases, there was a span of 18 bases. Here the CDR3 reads CSARPSGPGRTEAFF. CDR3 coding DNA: TGCAGTGCTAGACCATCAGGACCCGGCAGGACTGAAGCTTTCTTT.

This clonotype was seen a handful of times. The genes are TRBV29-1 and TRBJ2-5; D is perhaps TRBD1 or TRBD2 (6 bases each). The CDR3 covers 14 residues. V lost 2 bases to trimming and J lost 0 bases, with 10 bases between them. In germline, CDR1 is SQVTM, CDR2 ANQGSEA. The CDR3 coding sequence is TGCAGCGTTGAATACGGGGGCCACCAAGAGACCCAGTACTTC. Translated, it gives CSVEYGGHQETQYF.

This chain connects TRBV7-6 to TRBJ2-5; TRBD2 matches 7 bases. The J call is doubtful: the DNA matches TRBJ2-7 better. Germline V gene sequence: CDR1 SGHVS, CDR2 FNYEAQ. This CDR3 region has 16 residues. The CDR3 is CASSLAVREILHEQYF. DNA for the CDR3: TGTGCCAGCAGCTTAGCCGTGCGGGAGATCCTCCACGAGCAGTACTTC.

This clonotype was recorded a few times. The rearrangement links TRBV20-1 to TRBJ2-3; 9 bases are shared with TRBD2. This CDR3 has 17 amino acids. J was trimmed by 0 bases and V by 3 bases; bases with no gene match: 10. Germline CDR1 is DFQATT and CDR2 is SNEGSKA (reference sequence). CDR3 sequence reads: CSASPSGGSLSTDTQYF. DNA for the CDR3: TGCAGTGCTAGTCCCAGCGGGGGGTCCCTAAGCACAGATACGCAGTATTTT.

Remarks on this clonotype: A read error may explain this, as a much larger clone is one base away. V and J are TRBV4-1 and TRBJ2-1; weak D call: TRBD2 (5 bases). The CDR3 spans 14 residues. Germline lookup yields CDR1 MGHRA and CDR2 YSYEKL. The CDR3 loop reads CAGSPTTMSGEQFF. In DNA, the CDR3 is TGCGCCGGCAGCCCGACTACAATGTCAGGTGAGCAGTTCTTC.

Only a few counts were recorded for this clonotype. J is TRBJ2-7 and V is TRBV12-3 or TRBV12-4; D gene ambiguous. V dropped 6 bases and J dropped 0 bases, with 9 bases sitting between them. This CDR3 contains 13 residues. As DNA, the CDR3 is TGTGCCAGCAGGCCCCTTAGCTCCTACGAGCAGTACTTC. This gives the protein CASRPLSSYEQYF.

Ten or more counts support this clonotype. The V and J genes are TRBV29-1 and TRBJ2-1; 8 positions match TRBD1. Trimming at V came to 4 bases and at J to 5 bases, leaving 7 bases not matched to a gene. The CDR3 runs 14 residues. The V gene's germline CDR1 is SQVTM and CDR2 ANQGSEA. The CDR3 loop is CSVGEDRENNEQFF. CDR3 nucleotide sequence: TGCAGCGTTGGGGAGGACAGGGAGAACAATGAGCAGTTCTTC.

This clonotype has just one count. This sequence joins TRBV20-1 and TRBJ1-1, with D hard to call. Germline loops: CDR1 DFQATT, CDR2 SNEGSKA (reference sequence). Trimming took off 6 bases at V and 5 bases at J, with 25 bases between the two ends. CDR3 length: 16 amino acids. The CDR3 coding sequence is TGCAGTGCCCGCACGCATATCCGGGCCGCGGGTACTGAAGCTTTCTTT. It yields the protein CSARTHIRAAGTEAFF.

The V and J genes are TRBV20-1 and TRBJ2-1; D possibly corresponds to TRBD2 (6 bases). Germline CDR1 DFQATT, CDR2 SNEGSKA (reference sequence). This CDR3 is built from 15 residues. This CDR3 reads CSLHLRRRGYNEQFF. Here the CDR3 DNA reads TGCAGCCTCCACCTGCGGCGGAGGGGTTACAATGAGCAGTTCTTC.

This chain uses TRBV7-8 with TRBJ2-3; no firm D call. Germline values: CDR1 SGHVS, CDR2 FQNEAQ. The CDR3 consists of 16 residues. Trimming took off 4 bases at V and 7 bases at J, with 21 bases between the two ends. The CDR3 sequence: CASSSSLASFVNTQYF. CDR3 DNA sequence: TGTGCCAGCAGCTCCTCCTTGGCTAGTTTCGTGAATACGCAGTATTTT.

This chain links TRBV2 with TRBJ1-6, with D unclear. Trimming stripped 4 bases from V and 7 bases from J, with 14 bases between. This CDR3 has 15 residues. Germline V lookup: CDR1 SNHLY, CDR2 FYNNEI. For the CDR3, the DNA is TGTGCCAGCAGTGGAAGCGCAGGTTCCAATTCACCCCTCCACTTT. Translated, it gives CASSGSAGSNSPLHF.

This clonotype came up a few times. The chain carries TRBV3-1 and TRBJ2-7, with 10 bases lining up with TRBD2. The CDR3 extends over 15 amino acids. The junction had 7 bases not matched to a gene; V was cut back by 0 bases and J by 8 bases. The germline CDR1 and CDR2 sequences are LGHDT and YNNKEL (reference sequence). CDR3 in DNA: TGTGCCAGCAGCCAAGACGCAGCGGGGGGGAAGAAGCAGTACTTC. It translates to CASSQDAAGGKKQYF.

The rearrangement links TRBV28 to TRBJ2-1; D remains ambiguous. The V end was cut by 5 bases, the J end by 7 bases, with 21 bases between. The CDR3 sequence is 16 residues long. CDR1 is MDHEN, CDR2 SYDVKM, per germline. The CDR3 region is CASSRGVLSLLNEQFF. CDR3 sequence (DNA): TGTGCCAGCAGTCGCGGCGTACTTAGTTTATTGAATGAGCAGTTCTTC.

The CDR3 region has the DNA TGTGCCAGCAGCCAACCTGGGGTAGGGGTTAACTATGGCTACACCTTC. Translated, it gives CASSQPGVGVNYGYTF. This rearrangement joins TRBV3-1 to TRBJ1-2, with TRBD1 as a possible D gene (5 bases). The CDR3 sequence is 16 residues long. V lost 2 bases and J lost 1, with 14 bases in between. Germline lookup yields CDR1 LGHDT and CDR2 YNNKEL (reference sequence).

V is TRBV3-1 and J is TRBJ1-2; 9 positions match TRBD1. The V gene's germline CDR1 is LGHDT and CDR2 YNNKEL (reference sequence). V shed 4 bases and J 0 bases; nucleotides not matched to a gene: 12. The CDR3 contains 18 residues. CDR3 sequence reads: CASSRSRDRVTPNYGYTF. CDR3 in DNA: TGTGCCAGCAGCCGGAGCCGGGACAGGGTTACTCCTAACTATGGCTACACCTTC.

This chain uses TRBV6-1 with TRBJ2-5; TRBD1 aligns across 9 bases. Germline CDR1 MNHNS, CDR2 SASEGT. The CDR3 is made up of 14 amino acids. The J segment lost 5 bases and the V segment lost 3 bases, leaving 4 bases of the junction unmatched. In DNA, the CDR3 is TGTGCCAGCAGTGACCGGACAGGGGTGGAGACCCAGTACTTC. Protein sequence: CASSDRTGVETQYF.

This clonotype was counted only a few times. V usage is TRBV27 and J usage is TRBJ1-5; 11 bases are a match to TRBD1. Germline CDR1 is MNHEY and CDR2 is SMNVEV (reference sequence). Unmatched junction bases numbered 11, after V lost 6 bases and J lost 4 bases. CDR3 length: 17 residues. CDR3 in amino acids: CASRSVQDRGLNQPQHF. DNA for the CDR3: TGTGCCAGCAGGTCCGTTCAGGACAGGGGGCTAAATCAGCCCCAGCATTTT.

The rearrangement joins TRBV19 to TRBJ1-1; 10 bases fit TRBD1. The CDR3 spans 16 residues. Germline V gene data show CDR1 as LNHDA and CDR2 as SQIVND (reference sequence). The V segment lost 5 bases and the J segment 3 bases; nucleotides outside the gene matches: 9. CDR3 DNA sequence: TGTGCCAGTAGTCCCCGGGACAGGGGTATGGACACTGAAGCTTTCTTT. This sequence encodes CASSPRDRGMDTEAFF.